This TCR beta chain was found in a study of shared clonotypes between healthy human individuals. Study-level background: Each donor had three CD4 naive, three CD4 memory, two CD8 naive and one CD8 memory plate.

Per germline, CDR1 LNHDA and CDR2 SQIVND (reference sequence). V lost 9 bases, J lost 4 bases, and 12 bases lay in between. The CDR3 contains 12 residues. TCRdb's table, derived via immunoSEQ multiplex PCR, lists solely in-frame clones and lacks some. The sample holds more than 550,000 clones, roughly 88% seen once. Material for sequencing was memory CD8+ T cells from PBMCs. Stated subset: CD45RO+ cells pooled with CCR7-negative TemRA cells. The receptor comes from a man aged 18-30 years in good health. Some clones in this sample may be carry-over from other donors' samples. J is TRBJ1-1 and V is TRBV19; the D gene is possibly TRBD1 (6 bases). The CDR3 bases are TGTGCCAGCACCTCCAGGGGCACTGAAGCTTTCTTT. Residues: CASTSRGTEAFF.